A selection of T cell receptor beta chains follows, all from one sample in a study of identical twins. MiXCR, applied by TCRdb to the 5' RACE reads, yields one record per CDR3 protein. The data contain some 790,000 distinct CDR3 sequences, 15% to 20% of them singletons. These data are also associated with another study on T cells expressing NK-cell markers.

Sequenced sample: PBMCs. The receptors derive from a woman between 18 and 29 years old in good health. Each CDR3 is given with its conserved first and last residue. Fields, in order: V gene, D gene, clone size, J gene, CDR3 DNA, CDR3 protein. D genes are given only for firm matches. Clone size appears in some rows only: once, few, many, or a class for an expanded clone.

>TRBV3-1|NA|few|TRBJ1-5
TGTGCCAGCAGCGAAGAGTATGATCAGCCCCAGCATTTT
CASSEEYDQPQHF
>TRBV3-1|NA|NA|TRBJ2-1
TGTGCCAGCAGCCAATTGGACTCCTACAATGAGCAGTTCTTC
CASSQLDSYNEQFF
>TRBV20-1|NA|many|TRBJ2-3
TGCAGTGCTAGGTTCGGGGATACGCAGTATTTT
CSARFGDTQYF
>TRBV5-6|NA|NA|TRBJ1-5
TGTGCCAGCAGCTTGAGAGAGGACCAGCCCCAGCATTTT
CASSLREDQPQHF
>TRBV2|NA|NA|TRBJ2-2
TGTGCCAGCAGTGAATTTCTGGCAGGCACCGGGGAGCTGTTTTTT
CASSEFLAGTGELFF
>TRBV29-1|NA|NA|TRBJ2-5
TGCAGCGTTGTGGGGATCTCCGAGACCCAGTACTTC
CSVVGISETQYF
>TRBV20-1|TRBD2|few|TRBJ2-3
TGCAGTGTTCCGACGGGCGGGAGCTGGTTTAACTTCACAGATACGCAGTATTTT
CSVPTGGSWFNFTDTQYF
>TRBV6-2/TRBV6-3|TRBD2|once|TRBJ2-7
TGTGCCAGCAGGCGACTACCGGGACTAGCGGGAGGAGAGCAGTACTTC
CASRRLPGLAGGEQYF
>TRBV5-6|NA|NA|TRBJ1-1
TGTGCCAGCAGCTCGTACAGGGACACTGAAGCTTTCTTT
CASSSYRDTEAFF
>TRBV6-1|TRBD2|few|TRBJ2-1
TGTGCCAGCAAGGGGGTCGGGGGGGAATACAATGAGCAGTTCTTC
CASKGVGGEYNEQFF
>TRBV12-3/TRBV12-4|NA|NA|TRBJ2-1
TGTGCCAGCACTGGGGTAGGAGGGTATGAGCAGTTCTTC
CASTGVGGYEQFF
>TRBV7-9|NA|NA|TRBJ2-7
TGTGCCAGCAGCTTAATTGAGGGTGTAGGGTACTTC
CASSLIEGVGYF
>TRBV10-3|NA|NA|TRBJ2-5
TGTGCCATCTTAGCGGACAGGCAGAAGACCCAGTACTTC
CAILADRQKTQYF
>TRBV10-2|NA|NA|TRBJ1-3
TGCGCCAGCAGCCATAGGAGGGTCTCTGGAAACACCATATATTTT
CASSHRRVSGNTIYF
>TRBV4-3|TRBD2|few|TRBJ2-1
TGCGCCAGCAGCCAAGACGAGCGGGAGGGGAATGAGCAGTTCTTC
CASSQDEREGNEQFF
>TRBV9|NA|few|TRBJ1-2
TGTGCCAGCAGCGTAGGTATTGGTGGCTACACCTTC
CASSVGIGGYTF
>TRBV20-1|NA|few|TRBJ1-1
TGCAGGGGGAGACGGGGGAACACTGAAGCTTTCTTT
CRGRRGNTEAFF
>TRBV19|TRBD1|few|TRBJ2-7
TGTGCCAGTAGTATGGGGACAGGGGGAGCCTACGAGCAGTACTTC
CASSMGTGGAYEQYF
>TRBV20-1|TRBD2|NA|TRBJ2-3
TGCAGTGCTATAGCGGGGGGCCGACCCCTCACAGATACGCAGTATTTT
CSAIAGGRPLTDTQYF
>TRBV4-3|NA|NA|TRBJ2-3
TGCGCCAGCAGCCAAGGGCACGACCTCCGCACTAGCACAGATACGCAGTATTTT
CASSQGHDLRTSTDTQYF
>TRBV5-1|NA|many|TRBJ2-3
TGTGCCAGCAGTTTAGACGGCGGGGCAGATACGCAGTATTTT
CASSLDGGADTQYF
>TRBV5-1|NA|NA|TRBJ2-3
TGCGCCAGCAGCTCCCACCGGGGTCCGTTAGATACGCAGTATTTT
CASSSHRGPLDTQYF
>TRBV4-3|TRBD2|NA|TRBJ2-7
TGCGCCAGCAGCCTCCGAGCGGGAGTTGGGCAGTACTTC
CASSLRAGVGQYF
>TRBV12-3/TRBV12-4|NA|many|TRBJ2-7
TGTGCCAGCATGCCCGCCGGGACTTCCTACGAGCAGTACTTC
CASMPAGTSYEQYF
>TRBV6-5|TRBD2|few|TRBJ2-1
TGTGCCAGCAGTTACTCGAACGGGGGGGCGAGCACTGAGCAGTTCTTC
CASSYSNGGASTEQFF
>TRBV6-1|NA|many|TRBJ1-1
TGTGCCAGCAGACGGTCGGGGGGCCGAAGCACTGAAGCTTTCTTT
CASRRSGGRSTEAFF
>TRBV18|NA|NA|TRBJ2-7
TGTGCCAGCTCCCCCGACGGACTCCTCTACGAGCAGTACTTC
CASSPDGLLYEQYF
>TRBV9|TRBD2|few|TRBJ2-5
TGTGCCAGCAGCCTGTCTAGCGGGGTTGGGCAAGAGACCCAGTACTTC
CASSLSSGVGQETQYF
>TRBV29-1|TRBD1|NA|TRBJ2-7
TGCAGCGTTACCGACAGGGGGCCACCGAGCCTAACCCCCTCTTACGAGCAGTACTTC
CSVTDRGPPSLTPSYEQYF
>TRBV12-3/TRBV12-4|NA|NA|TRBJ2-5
TGTGCCAGCAGTTTTGGTATCGGCGTGGAGTTGGAGACCCAGTACTTC
CASSFGIGVELETQYF
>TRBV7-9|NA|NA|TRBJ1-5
TGTGCCAGCAGCTTAGATGGTATTAATCAGCCCCAGCATTTT
CASSLDGINQPQHF
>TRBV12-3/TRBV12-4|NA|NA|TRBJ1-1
TGTGCCAGCAGACGCCCGGGAGAGGAGGGGGAAGCTTTCTTT
CASRRPGEEGEAFF
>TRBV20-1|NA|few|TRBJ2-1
TGCAGTGCAGACCCCCCGTCGGAGGAGCAGTTCTTC
CSADPPSEEQFF
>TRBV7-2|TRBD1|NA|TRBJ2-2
TGTGCCAGCAGCATACAGACAGGGGGCGCCGGCGGGGAGCTGTTTTTT
CASSIQTGGAGGELFF
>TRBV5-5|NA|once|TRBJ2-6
TGTGCCAGCAGCTCTGCCGGGACTTTCCGCTCTGGGGCCAACGTCCTGACTTTC
CASSSAGTFRSGANVLTF
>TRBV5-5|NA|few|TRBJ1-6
TGTGCCAGCAGCTTGGTTACGCGGAGGGATTCACCCCTCCACTTT
CASSLVTRRDSPLHF
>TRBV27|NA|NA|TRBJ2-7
TGTGCCAGCACATCCTCCCCTCTGGCCGGGCAGTACTTC
CASTSSPLAGQYF
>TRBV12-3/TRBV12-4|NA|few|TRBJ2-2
TGTGCCAGCAGTTTATACAGGACCTTCACCGGGGAGCTGTTTTTT
CASSLYRTFTGELFF
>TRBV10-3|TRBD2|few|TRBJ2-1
TGTGCCATCAGTGACACTAGCGGACTTTCCAATGAGCAGTTCTTC
CAISDTSGLSNEQFF
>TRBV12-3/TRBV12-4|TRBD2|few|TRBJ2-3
TGTGCCAGCAGTTTTCCCGGGACTAGCGGAAACACAGATACGCAGTATTTT
CASSFPGTSGNTDTQYF
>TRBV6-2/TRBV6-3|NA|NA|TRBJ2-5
TGTGCCAGCAGTTACGCCGGGACCCCGTGGGCCCAGTACTTC
CASSYAGTPWAQYF
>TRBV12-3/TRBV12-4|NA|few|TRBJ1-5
TGTGCCAGCAGTTTCGGTTCAGATCAGCCCCAGCATTTT
CASSFGSDQPQHF
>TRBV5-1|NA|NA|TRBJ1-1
TGCGCCAGCTGCAGGGCGGAAGGGGGGACTGAAGCTTTCTTT
CASCRAEGGTEAFF
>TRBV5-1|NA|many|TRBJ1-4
TGCGCCAGCGCGCAAGTAGCTAATGAAAAACTGTTTTTT
CASAQVANEKLFF
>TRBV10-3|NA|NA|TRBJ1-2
TGTGCCATCAGTGATGGGGGGCCCCTCTCCTCCTACACCTTC
CAISDGGPLSSYTF
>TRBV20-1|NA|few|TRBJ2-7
TGCAGTGGCGGGACCGATTCCTACGAGCAGTACTTC
CSGGTDSYEQYF
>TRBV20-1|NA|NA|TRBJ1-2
TGCAGTGCCCCAGAAGGGGTAGGCTATGGCTACACCTTC
CSAPEGVGYGYTF
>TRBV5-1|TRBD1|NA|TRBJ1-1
TGCGCCAGCAGCTTGGCCACCGAAGGAAGACAGGGGGGGTCGATGAACACTGAAGCTTTCTTT
CASSLATEGRQGGSMNTEAFF
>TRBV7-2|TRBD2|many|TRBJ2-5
TGTGCCAGCAGCTTCGGACTAGCGGGAGGGCCCAAGACCCAGTACTTC
CASSFGLAGGPKTQYF
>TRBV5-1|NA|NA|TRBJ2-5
TGCGCCAGCAGCTTGTTTACAGGAGGGTCCCGGGAGACCCAGTACTTC
CASSLFTGGSRETQYF
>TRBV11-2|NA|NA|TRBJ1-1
TGTGCCAGCACCCTAAAGTACGGGAGCGCTGAAGCTTTCTTT
CASTLKYGSAEAFF
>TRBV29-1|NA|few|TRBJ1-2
TGCACCATTCAGGGTGCGTTAGATGGCTACACCTTC
CTIQGALDGYTF
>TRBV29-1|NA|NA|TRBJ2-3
TGCAGCGCCGATGTGGGCTCGGTCGCAGATACGCAGTATTTT
CSADVGSVADTQYF
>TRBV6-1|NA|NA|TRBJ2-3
TGTGCCAGCAGGTCACTAGGCGCAGATACGCAGTATTTT
CASRSLGADTQYF
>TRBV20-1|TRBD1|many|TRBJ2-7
TGCAGTGCTGGAAAACAGGGGCGATCCTACGAGCAGTACTTC
CSAGKQGRSYEQYF
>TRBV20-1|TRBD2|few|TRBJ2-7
TGCAGTGCTTTTCCCCTAGCGGGAAACGAGCAGTACTTC
CSAFPLAGNEQYF
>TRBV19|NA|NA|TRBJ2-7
TGTGCCAGTAGCCTCGGGGGGGACAGCAAAGCGGCATACGAGCAGTACTTC
CASSLGGDSKAAYEQYF
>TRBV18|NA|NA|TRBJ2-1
TGTGCCAGCTCCCAGGGGGGCCTCTCCTACAATGAGCAGTTCTTC
CASSQGGLSYNEQFF